The 20 T cell receptor beta chains reported below all come from one sample, sequenced in a study of blood T cell repertoires in COVID-19 (dated by TCRdb to the early 2020s). The method was the immunoSEQ multiplex PCR assay. TCRdb provides this immuneACCESS table in a form limited to in-frame rearrangements. Some clones are lacking; in checked studies, under half of them reflect an unresolved V gene, and why the rest are absent is not known. The table for this sample lists around 500,000 clones; around 85% of them were counted only once. 8.3% of the sample is in the top ten clones. The sequenced sample consisted of PBMCs or T cells enriched from blood (not recorded which). The receptors originated from a woman aged 55-75 years who had recovered from COVID-19.

Written as DNA, the CDR3 is TGTGCCAGCAGTTTTGATACTAACAATGAGCAGTTCTTC. Amino acid sequence: CASSFDTNNEQFF. The chain couples TRBV12-3 or TRBV12-4 to TRBJ2-1; unclear D gene. CDR3 length: 13 residues. Deletions cut 3 bases from V and 5 bases from J, with 8 bases between.

The V gene is TRBV6-5, the J gene TRBJ1-2; D is unresolved. Trimming shortened V by 2 bases and J by 8 bases, and 15 bases separated the two germline ends. This CDR3 has 14 residues. Germline V lookup: CDR1 MNHEY, CDR2 SVGAGI. This CDR3 reads CASSYPDPGGGYTF. In DNA, the CDR3 is TGTGCCAGCAGTTACCCCGACCCTGGAGGGGGCTACACCTTC.

This clone has only a few counts. This chain joins TRBV7-8 and TRBJ2-3, with D possibly being TRBD1 (6 bases). The CDR3 extends over 15 amino acids. Per the germline V gene, CDR1 is SGHVS and CDR2 is FQNEAQ. Trimming took off 5 bases at V and 1 base at J, with 13 bases between the two ends. Here the CDR3 DNA reads TGTGCCAGCAGCACTTCCGGGACACGCACAGATACGCAGTATTTT. It specifies CASSTSGTRTDTQYF.

The chain combines TRBV10-2 with TRBJ2-5; D is possibly TRBD2 (6 bases). Germline CDR1 is WSHSY and CDR2 is SAAADI. V shed 4 bases and J shed 4 bases, with 13 bases lying between them. The CDR3 has 14 residues. CDR3 sequence reads: CASSGSGGLETQYF. CDR3 DNA sequence: TGCGCCAGCAGTGGAAGCGGAGGGTTAGAGACCCAGTACTTC.

This sequence joins TRBV18 and TRBJ1-5; TRBD1 might be the D (5 bases). The CDR3 loop spans 15 amino acids. CDR1 KGHSH and CDR2 LQKENI come from the germline V gene. Trimming took off 4 bases at V and 11 bases at J, with 21 bases between the two ends. CDR3 sequence: CASSLGGEPSRTQHF. The CDR3 DNA reads TGTGCCAGCTCACTGGGGGGGGAACCCTCAAGGACCCAGCATTTT. The whole variable domain, filled in from reference TRBV18 and TRBJ1-5, reads NAGVMQNPRHLVRRRGQEARLRCSPMKGHSHVYWYRQLPEEGLKFMVYLQKENIIDESGMPKERFSAEFPKEGPSILRIQQVVRGDSAAYFCASSLGGEPSRTQHFGDGTRLSIL.

The chain couples TRBV24-1 to TRBJ2-1, with 7 bases lining up with TRBD1. This CDR3 contains 14 residues. J was trimmed by 5 bases and V by 6 bases; bases with no gene match: 6. Germline loops: CDR1 KGHDR, CDR2 SFDVKD. The CDR3 DNA reads TGTGCCACCAGTCCGAACAGGGGCCACAATGAGCAGTTCTTC. It translates to CATSPNRGHNEQFF.

The gene calls are TRBV1 and TRBJ1-5; the table's D call TRBD1 went unverified against the DNA. TRBV1 is assigned pseudogene status. This CDR3 has 17 residues. The CDR3 loop is CTSSHTLTGSGNQPQHF. CDR3 coding DNA: TGCACCAGCAGCCACACCCTGACAGGGTCCGGCAATCAGCCCCAGCATTTT.

CDR3 protein: CASTPRGTLAEAFF. CDR3 coding DNA: TGTGCCAGCACCCCCCGCGGGACTCTCGCTGAAGCTTTCTTT. This sequence joins TRBV9 and TRBJ1-1, with D perhaps TRBD1 (5 bases). The V gene lost 6 bases and the J gene lost 6 bases, with 18 bases spanning the gap. CDR1 SGDLS and CDR2 YYNGEE come from the germline V gene. This CDR3 region has 14 residues.

The chain uses TRBV2 and TRBJ1-2, with 7 bases aligning to TRBD1. This CDR3 has 13 residues. The trim removed 2 bases at V and 7 bases at J, leaving 4 bases unmatched. Germline V gene data show CDR1 as SNHLY and CDR2 as FYNNEI. The CDR3 DNA sequence: TGTGCCAGCAGTGAACGACAGGGAAGTGGCTACACCTTC. This sequence encodes CASSERQGSGYTF.

The chain carries TRBV11-2 and TRBJ1-6; TRBD1 matches 8 bases. This CDR3 is 15 amino acids long. Germline-derived CDR1 and CDR2 are SGHAT and FQNNGV. Trimming cost V 1 base and J 6 bases; bases outside gene matches: 2. The CDR3 DNA reads TGTGCCAGCAGCTTAGGGGGGACAGGTAATTCACCCCTCCACTTT. Translation: CASSLGGTGNSPLHF.

V gene TRBV3-1 (or the pseudogene TRBV3-2) combines with J gene TRBJ2-4; possible D gene TRBD1, 6 bases. CDR1 is LGHDT and CDR2 is YNNKEL in the germline V gene (reference sequence). V lost 1 base, J lost 3 bases, and 13 bases lay in between. This CDR3 has 16 residues. CDR3 amino acids: CASSQGTGFGKNIQYF. The CDR3 DNA sequence: TGTGCCAGCAGCCAAGGAACAGGGTTTGGCAAAAACATTCAGTACTTC.

The chain links TRBV27 to TRBJ1-2; TRBD1 is a possible D gene (5 bases). This CDR3 is built from 13 residues. Looked up from germline, CDR1 is MNHEY and CDR2 is SMNVEV (reference sequence). V was shortened by 0 bases and J by 6 bases, with 8 bases between the two germline ends. The CDR3 protein is CASSLSEGDGYTF. The CDR3 DNA reads TGTGCCAGCAGTTTATCCGAAGGGGATGGCTACACCTTC.

The V and J genes are TRBV3-1 (or the pseudogene TRBV3-2) and TRBJ2-2; D perhaps matches TRBD2 (6 bases). The CDR3 totals 15 residues. The germline V gene encodes CDR1 LGHDT and CDR2 YNNKEL (reference sequence). Trimming took off 7 bases at V and 2 bases at J, with 14 bases between the two ends. The DNA of the CDR3 is TGTGCCAGCACCCCTCCGGAGGGAAACACCGGGGAGCTGTTTTTT. Its protein is CASTPPEGNTGELFF.

This clone has a single count. The chain is built from TRBV9 and TRBJ2-3, with D possibly being TRBD2 (5 bases). The V gene's germline CDR1 is SGDLS and CDR2 YYNGEE. V was cut by 2 bases and J by 1 base, with 8 bases left in between. This CDR3 spans 14 amino acids. CDR3 DNA sequence: TGTGCCAGCAGCGTTAAGAGGGGCACAGATACGCAGTATTTT. It encodes CASSVKRGTDTQYF. The whole variable domain, filled in from reference TRBV9 and TRBJ2-3, reads DSGVTQTPKHLITATGQRVTLRCSPRSGDLSVYWYQQSLDQGLQFLIQYYNGEERAKGNILERFSAQQFPDLHSELNLSSLELGDSALYFCASSVKRGTDTQYFGPGTRLTVL.

The V and J genes are TRBV5-8 and TRBJ2-2, with D uncertain. This CDR3 spans 13 amino acids. Germline loops: CDR1 SGHTS, CDR2 YDEGEE. V dropped 1 base and J dropped 3 bases, with 4 bases sitting between them. CDR3 sequence: CASSLSYTGELFF. CDR3 in DNA: TGTGCCAGCAGCTTGTCATACACCGGGGAGCTGTTTTTT.

This chain links TRBV24-1 with TRBJ1-4; 10 nucleotides align to TRBD1. The junction had 4 bases not matched to a gene; V was cut back by 4 bases and J by 6 bases. This CDR3 is 15 amino acids long. Per the germline V gene, CDR1 is KGHDR and CDR2 is SFDVKD. The CDR3: CATSDAGTGDEKLFF. In DNA, the CDR3 is TGTGCCACCAGTGACGCCGGGACAGGGGATGAAAAACTGTTTTTT.

The chain employs TRBV2 and TRBJ2-7; no reliable D call. V gave up 6 bases and J gave up 0 bases, with 12 bases separating them. CDR3 length equals 14 residues. Germline CDR1 and CDR2: SNHLY and FYNNEI. This CDR3 is CASSVTFLSYEQYF. CDR3 DNA: TGTGCCAGCAGCGTCACTTTTCTCTCCTACGAGCAGTACTTC.

On this clone: One end of the junction is discordant with germline, which a read error may explain. The chain links TRBV6-1 to TRBJ1-3; perhaps TRBD1 as D (6 bases). In germline, CDR1 is MNHNS, CDR2 SASEGT. The CDR3 spans 18 residues. The CDR3 here is CASSEGLGLTGMGNTIYF. CDR3 DNA: TGTGCCAGCAGCGAAGGCCTCGGACTCACAGGGATGGGAAACACCATATATTTT.

V gene TRBV24-1 combines with J gene TRBJ2-1; 7 bases match TRBD1. V dropped 4 bases and J dropped 6; count of bases not matched to a gene: 5. Germline CDR1 and CDR2: KGHDR and SFDVKD. This CDR3 is 14 amino acids long. The CDR3 loop reads CATSERQGPNEQFF. The CDR3 coding sequence is TGTGCCACCAGTGAGCGACAGGGACCCAATGAGCAGTTCTTC.

The gene calls are TRBV5-1 and TRBJ2-6, with D maybe TRBD1 (6 bases). Germline lookup yields CDR1 SGHRS and CDR2 YFSETQ. Deletions cut 0 bases from V and 4 bases from J, with 14 bases between. This CDR3 spans 17 amino acids. CDR3 sequence reads: CASSLGQAGLGANVLTF. The CDR3 nucleotides are TGCGCCAGCAGCTTGGGACAGGCTGGTTTAGGGGCCAACGTCCTGACTTTC.